This TCR beta chain was captured in a study of vaccination and CD4 T cells after COVID-19 (dated by TCRdb to 2022 to 2024). As for the study more broadly: Convalescent patients had a positive SARS-CoV-2 result on nasal swab PCR, and of these patients, some ten had mild disease and one had severe disease. Culture stimuli were overlapping spike peptide pools from SARS-CoV-2 and from the common cold coronaviruses HCoV-NL63, HCoV-OC43 and HCoV-229E. Post-COVID blood samples from convalescent patients were collected a median of 101 days after diagnosis, with a range of roughly 30 to 161 days. Six males and four females were included in the convalescent cohort, with two Hispanic individuals, seven Caucasians, two Asians and one multiracial person represented. In nine to eleven COVID-19 convalescent patients and a few infection-naive healthy vaccine recipients, researchers compared the spike-specific CD4+ TCR repertoire from before mRNA vaccination with the repertoire from after. Post-vaccine blood samples were collected a median of about 72 days after the second vaccine dose, ranging from roughly 12 to 250 days. Control cultures received a CEFX viral epitope pool as the positive control, an HIV-1 Nef peptide pool as the negative control, or no peptide. Participants received two doses of either the Pfizer-BioNTech BNT162b2 vaccine (n=8) or the Moderna mRNA-1273 vaccine (n=2).

CDR1 and CDR2, per the germline V gene, are SGHVS and FNYEAQ. Spanning cysteine to phenylalanine, the CDR3 consists of 16 amino acids. Only CDR3 DNA is held: 48 bases, read in frame from base 1. Clipping removes 7 bases from V and 0 bases from J, with 8 as the unmatched junction base count. In light of the paper, this sample's treatment or condition label describes: roughly ten-day PBMC culture with coronavirus spike peptide pools or control peptides (ViraFEST assay). To expand antigen-specific T cells with peptide pools and then pick out the expanded clonotypes through TCR sequencing, the study relied on the ViraFEST assay. The positive SARS-CoV-2 PCR tests of the convalescent patients were dated from March to December 2020, before the Alpha, Beta and Delta variants emerged in the United States. Some 2 million PBMCs per well were cultured in IMDM with approximately 4.9% human AB serum and roughly 10 IU/ml IL-2, plus 10 ug/ml peptide pools. On days 3 and 7, half of the culture medium was replaced with fresh IL-2-containing medium. After ten to eleven days of culture, CD4+ T cells were isolated by negative selection using the EasySep CD4+ T cell isolation kit. PBMCs were separated from whole blood using Ficoll-Paque Plus gradient centrifugation and then either used fresh or cryopreserved at -140C. Each culture condition was generally run in triplicate wells.

This clonotype is identified as medium-sized (0.01 to 0.1%). The target of this receptor is not known. No much larger clone is present one base from it, and per-base qualities are unavailable. The investigation overall reported the following: In convalescent patients, nearly all vaccine-specific clones (304 of 307) were found to be mono-reactive for SARS-CoV-2 spike rather than cross-reactive with common cold coronaviruses. Only a relatively small number of convalescent patients were included in the study, and early timepoints following natural infection were not analyzed. Among the post-vaccine SARS-CoV-2-reactive clones in convalescent patients, a median around 90% showed up only after vaccination, which suggests vaccine-specific priming. The median count of SARS-CoV-2-reactive clonotypes went up from around 21 after infection to a few dozen after vaccination, although the change was not significant.

Library construction relied on PCR. DNA from cultured CD4+ T cells was subjected to TCR sequencing with the Oncomine TCR Beta short-read assay at the Johns Hopkins FTIC core. The QIAamp micro DNA kit was used to extract genomic DNA from the cultured CD4+ T cells. Oncomine TCR Beta libraries made from cultured CD4+ T cells were pooled using unique dual indexes and sequenced on an Illumina iSeq 100. As for how the authors treated the data: Non-productive sequences were filtered out, and CDR3s that did not start with C, did not end with F or W, or were shorter than 7 amino acids were discarded. Antigen-specific clonotypes were identified with the MANAFEST web application by comparing peptide-stimulated wells with reference and other culture wells. To be called positive, a clone needed an FDR below 0.05, an odds ratio above 5, and a productive frequency above 0.1% in at least two of three replicate wells. A clonotype was classed as cross-reactive if the clonotype showed significant expansion both in SARS-CoV-2 spike wells and in at least one common cold coronavirus spike condition. Using R version 3.6.1, CDR3 homology was evaluated through Levenshtein distances (stringdist) along with unrooted phylogenetic trees (ape). Through fastp at Q25 and MiXCR, TCRdb rebuilt clones from the public reads, retaining in-frame beta chains. When rows share a CDR3 protein, they turn into one entry using the most common DNA and genes. It is TCRdb's table, rather than the study itself, that gives the V and J calls and clone size. The sample contains around 8,100 distinct CDR3 sequences, under 35% of them found a single time. The ten largest clones capture roughly 30% of the sample.

This TCR derives from a human donor with COVID-19. Material: cultured CD4+ T cells from blood. The rearrangement joined TRBV7-6 to TRBJ2-2, with TRBD2 identical over 7 junction bases. At the DNA level, the sequence is TGTGCCAGCACCCCAGGGAGGGCGGCGAACACCGGGGAGCTGTTTTTT. This codes for CASTPGRAANTGELFF.